This TCR beta chain was obtained from a study of T cell repertoires in cytomegalovirus infection. CDR1 is SGHVS, CDR2 FQNEAQ, per germline. The CDR3 has 15 amino acids. The V end lost 5 bases, the J end lost 7 bases, and 17 bases lay between the germline ends. MiXCR was run by TCRdb on the reads, yielding one entry per CDR3 protein. The sample shows 150,000 to 180,000 distinct CDR3 sequences, less than 25% of them seen only once. This clonotype was recorded at least ten times. This rearrangement joins TRBV7-8 to TRBJ1-4, with D uncertain. This receptor was obtained from a human donor in good health (CMV status not recorded). Some clones in this sample may be carry-over from other donors' samples. The specimen sequenced was PBMCs. DNA of the CDR3: TGTGCCAGCAGCCCCGCGAGAGGGTCGGGTGAAAAACTGTTTTTT. Encoded protein: CASSPARGSGEKLFF.